This TCR beta chain was documented in a study of blood T cell repertoires in COVID-19. Turning to the study itself: Both acute and convalescent COVID-19 samples were obtained from the United States, Italy and Spain. PBMCs, B-cell-depleted T cells, or T cells provided the cDNA or gDNA that made up the material.

As processed by the authors: Amplifying reference gene primers gave estimates of nucleated cell counts. Assay: immunoSEQ multiplex PCR; the TCRdb copy retains only in-frame clones and omits some. The V and J calls and clone size are taken from that table; D and trimming were inferred from the DNA. The table includes a few hundred thousand clones, approximately 89% detected once. Those enrolled in Seattle joined during active infection and were followed longitudinally afterward. CDR1 and CDR2 (germline): DFQATT, SNEGSKA (reference sequence). Between the trimmed V and J ends, which lost 3 bases and 5 bases, there was a span of 10 bases. This CDR3 is built from 12 residues.

The chain is built from TRBV20-1 and TRBJ1-2; TRBD1 might be the D (5 bases). Sequencing was carried out using peripheral blood. This receptor was obtained from a woman under 40 with COVID-19, enrolled during active disease. The CDR3 sequence is CSASEDIYGYTF. DNA for the CDR3: TGCAGTGCTAGTGAGGACATTTATGGCTACACCTTC.